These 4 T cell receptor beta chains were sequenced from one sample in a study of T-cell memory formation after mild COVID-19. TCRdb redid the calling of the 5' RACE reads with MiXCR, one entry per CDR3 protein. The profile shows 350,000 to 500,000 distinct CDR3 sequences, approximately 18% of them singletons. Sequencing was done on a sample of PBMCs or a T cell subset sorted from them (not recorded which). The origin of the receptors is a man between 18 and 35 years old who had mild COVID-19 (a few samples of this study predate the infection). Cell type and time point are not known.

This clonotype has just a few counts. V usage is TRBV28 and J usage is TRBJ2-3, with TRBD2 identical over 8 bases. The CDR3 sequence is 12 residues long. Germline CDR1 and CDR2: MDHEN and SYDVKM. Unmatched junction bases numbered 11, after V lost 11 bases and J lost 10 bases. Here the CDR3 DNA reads TGTGCCGCGACGGCGGGGGGAAGGGCGCAGTATTTT. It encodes CAATAGGRAQYF.

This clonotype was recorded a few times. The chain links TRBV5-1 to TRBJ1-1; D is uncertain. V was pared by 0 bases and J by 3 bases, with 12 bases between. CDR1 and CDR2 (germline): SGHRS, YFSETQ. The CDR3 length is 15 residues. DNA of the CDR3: TGCGCCAGCAGCTTGGACTGGTTGGCGGACACTGAAGCTTTCTTT. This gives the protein CASSLDWLADTEAFF.

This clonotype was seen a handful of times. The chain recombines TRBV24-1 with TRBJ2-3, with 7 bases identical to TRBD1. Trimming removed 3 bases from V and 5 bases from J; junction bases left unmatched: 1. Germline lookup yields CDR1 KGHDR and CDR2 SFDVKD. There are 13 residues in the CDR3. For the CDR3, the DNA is TGTGCCACCAGTGATGCAGGGGGAGATACGCAGTATTTT. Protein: CATSDAGGDTQYF.

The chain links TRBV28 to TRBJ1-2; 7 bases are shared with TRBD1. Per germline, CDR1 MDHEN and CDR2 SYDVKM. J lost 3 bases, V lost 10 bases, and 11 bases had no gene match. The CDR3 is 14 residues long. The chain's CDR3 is CATDLSQGDYGYTF. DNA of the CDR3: TGTGCCACCGACCTCTCCCAGGGGGACTATGGCTACACCTTC.